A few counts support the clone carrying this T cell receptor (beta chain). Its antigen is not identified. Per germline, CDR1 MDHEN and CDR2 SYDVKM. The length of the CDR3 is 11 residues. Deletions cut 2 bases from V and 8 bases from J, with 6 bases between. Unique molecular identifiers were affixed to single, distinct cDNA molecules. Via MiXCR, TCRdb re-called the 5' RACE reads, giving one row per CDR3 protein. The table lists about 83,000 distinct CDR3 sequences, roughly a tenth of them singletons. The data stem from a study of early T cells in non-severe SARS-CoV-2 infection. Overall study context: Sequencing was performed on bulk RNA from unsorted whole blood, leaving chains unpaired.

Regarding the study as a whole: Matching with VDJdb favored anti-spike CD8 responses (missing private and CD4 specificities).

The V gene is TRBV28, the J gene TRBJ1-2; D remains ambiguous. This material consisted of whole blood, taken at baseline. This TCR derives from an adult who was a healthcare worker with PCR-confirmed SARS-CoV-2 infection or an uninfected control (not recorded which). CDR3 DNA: TGTGCCAGCAGTTTAGGAAGAGGCTACACCTTC. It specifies CASSLGRGYTF.